The T cell receptor beta chain under discussion was sequenced for a study of Graves' ophthalmopathy and Graves' hyperthyroidism (dated by TCRdb to between 2018 and 2020). In terms of the full investigation: Peripheral blood was collected at initial diagnosis, before any treatment. To tell Graves' ophthalmopathy apart from Graves' hyperthyroidism, and to predict which patients would progress to ophthalmopathy, the study relied on TCR beta repertoire signatures. In total, 135 blood samples were TCR-sequenced: approximately 40 ophthalmopathy, approximately 80 hyperthyroidism and roughly 17 hyperthyroidism-to-ophthalmopathy patients. To explore V-J signatures that separate ophthalmopathy from hyperthyroidism, a discovery set of approximately 100 patients was enrolled, consisting of 40 to 45 with ophthalmopathy and about 60 with stable hyperthyroidism. For independent validation, a separate cohort was made up of 18 hyperthyroidism patients plus 17 patients who later progressed from hyperthyroidism to ophthalmopathy. In several hyperthyroidism patients, the T-cell repertoires found in thyroid tissue were compared with those found in blood. Following sample collection, hyperthyroidism patients were given methimazole at a starting dose of 30 mg daily, and ophthalmopathy patients were given high-dose intravenous methylprednisolone. Broader findings and caveats from the paper: In cross-validation, the 13-signature model distinguished ophthalmopathy from stable hyperthyroidism with approximately 90% sensitivity and around 81% specificity, and in the test set the corresponding values were 80% and 75%. No statistical method was used to set the sample size in advance, and the investigators knew which group each participant was assigned to. In validation, the model predicted ophthalmopathy progression with more than 70% sensitivity and roughly 72% specificity; approximately 12 predicted patients were CT-confirmed with GO in a median of around 6 months. Most expanded thyroid clonotypes with a frequency above 0.001 also appeared in blood, which suggests that blood repertoires may reflect the immune response in the thyroid.

For repertoire sequencing, TCR beta CDR3 regions were amplified from RNA transcripts. The first round was an RT-PCR using HTBI primers with the Qiagen OneStep RT-PCR kit, and this first round was followed by a second-round multiplex PCR, then size selection and purification. Sequencing of the libraries was carried out on an Illumina HiSeq2000 in paired-end mode with 100 bp reads. For the original study's pipeline: SOAPnuke was used to process the reads, removing any read that contained adapters or uncalled bases, had a mean Phred below 15, or lacked an exact match to the constant primer or identifier. COPE v1.2.5 was used to merge high-quality paired reads. Each unique nucleotide sequence was treated as a clonotype, and MiTCR v1.1 was used to align the clonotypes to the IMGT TRB V, D and J references. The analysis was limited to V-J combinations with a frequency above 0.0001, which together covered approximately 99% of the repertoires. For each V-J combination, a TCR clonal expansion and chaos score was defined as the ratio of F50 clonal expansion to chaos observed in the TCRdist matrix. Welch's t-statistics and random forest were used to narrow the features down to 10 to 15 V-J combinations, which were then fed into a naive Bayes classifier. Thyroid-blood repertoire similarity was quantified with the Morisita-Horn index. The public sequencing data were trimmed at Q25 with fastp and processed into clonotypes with MiXCR by TCRdb, which kept only in-frame beta chains. Every entry covers one CDR3 protein and lists the most common genes and DNA from its rows. TCRdb, not the authors, supplied the V and J calls. Here the sample has 300,000 to 400,000 distinct CDR3 sequences; about 17% occur a single time. Clones ranked in the top ten supply roughly 2.4% of the sample.

Stable hyperthyroidism was defined as no progression to ophthalmopathy within 18 months of follow-up. Patients with hyperthyroidism were aged 18 to 65 years, had been newly diagnosed, and had a disease duration of less than 2 months. Patients with other autoimmune diseases, uncontrolled infections, pregnancy or lactation were excluded. Clinical symptoms, serum thyroxine, TRAb, thyroid ultrasound and orbital computed tomography were used for diagnosis. Ficoll-Paque density gradient centrifugation was used to isolate PBMCs from approximately 10 ml of fresh peripheral blood. Total RNA was extracted using Trizol reagent, and RNA quality was checked on an Agilent 2100 Bioanalyzer. This clonotype was counted ten times or more. No antigen is known for it. Qualities for individual bases were not recorded, and no much larger clone is one base off. The cysteine opens and the phenylalanine closes a CDR3 of 14 amino acids. Only the CDR3 DNA is retained, 42 bases long and in frame from the first base. The junction shows trimming of 6 bases on V and 0 bases on J, plus 12 bases between the germline ends. The germline V gene supplies CDR1 MDHEN and CDR2 SYDVKM.

Sequenced material: peripheral blood. The origin of this receptor is an adult woman with stable Graves' hyperthyroidism. The chain links TRBV28 with TRBJ2-7, with no confident D gene call. The CDR3 protein: CASRRQPSSYEQYF. Read as DNA, the sequence is TGTGCCAGCAGAAGACAACCCAGCTCCTACGAGCAGTACTTC.